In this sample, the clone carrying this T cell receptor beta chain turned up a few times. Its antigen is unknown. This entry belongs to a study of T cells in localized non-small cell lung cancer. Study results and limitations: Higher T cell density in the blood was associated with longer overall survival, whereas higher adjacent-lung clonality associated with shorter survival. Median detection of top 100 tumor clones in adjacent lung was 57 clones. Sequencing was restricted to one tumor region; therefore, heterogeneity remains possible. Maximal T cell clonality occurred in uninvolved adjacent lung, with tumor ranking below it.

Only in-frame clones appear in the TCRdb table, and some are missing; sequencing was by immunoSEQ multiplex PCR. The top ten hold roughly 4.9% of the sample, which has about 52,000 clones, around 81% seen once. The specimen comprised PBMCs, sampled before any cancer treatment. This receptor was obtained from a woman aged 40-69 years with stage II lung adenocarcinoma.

CDR3 loop: CASSFFVAGEGGGYGYTF. The CDR3, as DNA: TGTGCCAGCAGTTTTTTCGTGGCAGGGGAAGGGGGGGGCTATGGCTACACCTTC. The chain uses TRBV28 and TRBJ1-2; tentatively, D is TRBD1 (6 bases). This CDR3 is 18 amino acids long. Germline CDR1 reads MDHEN; CDR2 reads SYDVKM. Deletions cut 3 bases from V and 4 bases from J, with 24 bases between.